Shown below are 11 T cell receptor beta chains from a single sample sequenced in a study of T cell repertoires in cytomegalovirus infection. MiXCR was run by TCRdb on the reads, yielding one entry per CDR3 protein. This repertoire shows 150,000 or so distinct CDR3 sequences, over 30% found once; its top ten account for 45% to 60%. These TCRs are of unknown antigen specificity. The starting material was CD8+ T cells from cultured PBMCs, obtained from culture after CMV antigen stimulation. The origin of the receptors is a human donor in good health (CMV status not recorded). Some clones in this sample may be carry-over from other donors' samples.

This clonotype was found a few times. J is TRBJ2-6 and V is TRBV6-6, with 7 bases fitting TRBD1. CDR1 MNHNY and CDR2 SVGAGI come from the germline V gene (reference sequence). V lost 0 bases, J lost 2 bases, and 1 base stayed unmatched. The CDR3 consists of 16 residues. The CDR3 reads CASSYSQGAGANVLTF. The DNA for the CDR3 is TGTGCCAGCAGTTACTCTCAGGGGGCTGGGGCCAACGTCCTGACTTTC.

The CDR3 region is CATSRDWAGGVEQYF. CDR3 bases: TGTGCCACCAGCAGAGATTGGGCAGGGGGCGTCGAGCAGTACTTC. The V and J genes are TRBV15 and TRBJ2-7; 8 nucleotides agree with TRBD1. Germline CDR1 and CDR2: LNHNV and YYDKDF (reference sequence). The J segment lost 6 bases and the V segment lost 0 bases, leaving 7 bases of the junction unmatched. CDR3 size: 15 residues.

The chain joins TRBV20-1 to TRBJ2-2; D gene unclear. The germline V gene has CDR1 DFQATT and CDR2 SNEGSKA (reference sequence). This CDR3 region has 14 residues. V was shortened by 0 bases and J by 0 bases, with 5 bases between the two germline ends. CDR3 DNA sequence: TGCAGTGCTAGAGATTTGGCGAACACCGGGGAGCTGTTTTTT. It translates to CSARDLANTGELFF.

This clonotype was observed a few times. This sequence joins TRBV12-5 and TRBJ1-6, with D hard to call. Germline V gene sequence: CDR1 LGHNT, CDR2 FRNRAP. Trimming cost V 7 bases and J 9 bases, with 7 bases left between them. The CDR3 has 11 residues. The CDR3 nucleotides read TGTGCTAGTGCCCCTGGTTCACCCCTCCACTTT. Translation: CASAPGSPLHF. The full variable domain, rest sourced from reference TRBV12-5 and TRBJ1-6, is DARVTQTPRHKVTEMGQEVTMRCQPILGHNTVFWYRQTMMQGLELLAYFRNRAPLDDSGMPKDRFSAEMPDATLATLKIQPSEPRDSAVYFCASAPGSPLHFGNGTRLTVT.

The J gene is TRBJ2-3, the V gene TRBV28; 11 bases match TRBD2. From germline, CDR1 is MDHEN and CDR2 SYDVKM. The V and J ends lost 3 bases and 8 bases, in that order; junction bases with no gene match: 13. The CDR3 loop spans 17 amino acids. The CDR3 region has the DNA TGTGCCAGCAGTTTTCGTCTAGCGGGGGGCCCGGCGGCTACGCAGTATTTT. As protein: CASSFRLAGGPAATQYF.

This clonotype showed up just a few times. CDR3 sequence (DNA): TGTGCCAGCAGGACAGGGCCCGGGGGATACACTGAAGCTTTCTTT. As protein: CASRTGPGGYTEAFF. The chain combines TRBV27 with TRBJ1-1, with 7 positions matching TRBD1. The V segment lost 6 bases and the J segment 3 bases; nucleotides outside the gene matches: 10. The CDR3 length is 15 residues. Germline V gene lookup returns CDR1 MNHEY and CDR2 SMNVEV (reference sequence).

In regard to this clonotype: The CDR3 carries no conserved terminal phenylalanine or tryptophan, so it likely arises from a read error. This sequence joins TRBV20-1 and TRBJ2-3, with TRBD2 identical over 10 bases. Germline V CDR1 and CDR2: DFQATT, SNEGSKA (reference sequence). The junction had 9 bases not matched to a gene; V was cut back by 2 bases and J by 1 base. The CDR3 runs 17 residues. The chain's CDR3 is CSARPRTLAGGTDTQYS. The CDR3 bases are TGCAGTGCTAGACCACGGACCCTAGCGGGGGGCACAGATACGCAGTATTCT.

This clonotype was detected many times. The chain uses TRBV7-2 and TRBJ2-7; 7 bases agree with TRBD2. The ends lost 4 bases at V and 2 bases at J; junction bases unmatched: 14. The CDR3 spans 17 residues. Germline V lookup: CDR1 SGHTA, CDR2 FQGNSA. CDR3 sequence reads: CASSSPGFSGPTYEQYF. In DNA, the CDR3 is TGTGCCAGCAGCTCCCCCGGTTTTAGCGGGCCGACCTACGAGCAGTACTTC.

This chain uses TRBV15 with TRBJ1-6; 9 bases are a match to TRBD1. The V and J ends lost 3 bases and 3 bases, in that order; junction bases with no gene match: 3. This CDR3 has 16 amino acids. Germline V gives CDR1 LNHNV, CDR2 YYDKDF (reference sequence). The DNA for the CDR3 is TGTGCCACCAGCAGGGACAGGGGCTTCTATAATTCACCCCTCCACTTT. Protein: CATSRDRGFYNSPLHF.

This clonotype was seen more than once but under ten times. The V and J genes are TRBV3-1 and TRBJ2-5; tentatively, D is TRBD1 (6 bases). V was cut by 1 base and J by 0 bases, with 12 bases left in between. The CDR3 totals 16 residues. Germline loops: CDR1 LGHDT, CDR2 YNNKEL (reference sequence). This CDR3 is CASSQVGTGYQETQYF. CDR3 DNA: TGTGCCAGCAGCCAAGTGGGCACAGGGTACCAAGAGACCCAGTACTTC.

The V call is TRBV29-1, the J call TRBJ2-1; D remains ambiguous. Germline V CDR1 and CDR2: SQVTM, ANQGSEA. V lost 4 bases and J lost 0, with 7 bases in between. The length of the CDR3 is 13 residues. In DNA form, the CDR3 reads TGCAGCGTTGGCGAGCCCTCCTACAATGAGCAGTTCTTC. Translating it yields CSVGEPSYNEQFF.